This TCR beta chain was obtained from a study of cytomegalovirus exposure and HLA in healthy donors. About the study: Falling in the Caucasian-associated ancestry cluster were 80% to 85% of under 450 genotyped donors.

CDR3 length: 15 residues. J lost 1 base, V lost 5 bases, and 6 bases had no gene match. CDR1 and CDR2 from the germline V gene are SEHNR and FQNEAQ (reference sequence). The PCR had 60 Vbeta and 13 Jbeta primers. TCRdb's copy holds only in-frame clones and misses some; the assay was immunoSEQ multiplex PCR. This sample has about 120,000 clones; about a sixth occur once, and the top ten carry approximately 2.9%. J is TRBJ1-1 and V is TRBV7-9; 8 positions match TRBD1. The sequencing sample was made of PBMCs. The TCR was taken from a female donor in good health and CMV-seropositive. Here the CDR3 DNA reads TGTGCCAGCAGCCTCCGGACAGGGCGGAACACTGAAGCTTTCTTT. Translated: CASSLRTGRNTEAFF.